These 15 T cell receptor beta chains were all obtained from the same sample, sequenced in a study of blood T cell repertoires in COVID-19. Libraries were prepared by immunoSEQ multiplex PCR; TCRdb keeps only in-frame clonotypes and omits some of them. The repertoire holds around 300,000 clones, with about 90% as singletons. The sequenced material came from PBMCs or T cells enriched from blood (not recorded which). Every receptor here comes from a woman aged 25 to 39 who had recovered from COVID-19.

The J gene is TRBJ2-1, the V gene TRBV19; a weak D match, TRBD2 (7 bases). The CDR3 extends over 16 amino acids. Per the germline V gene, CDR1 is LNHDA and CDR2 is SQIVND (reference sequence). With 4 bases removed from V and 2 bases from J, the gap between germline ends came to 15 bases. The CDR3 loop reads CASSTSPGGPYNEQFF. The CDR3 DNA sequence: TGTGCCAGTAGTACGAGTCCGGGGGGCCCCTACAATGAGCAGTTCTTC. The full variable domain, rest sourced from reference TRBV19 and TRBJ2-1, is DGGITQSPKYLFRKEGQNVTLSCEQNLNHDAMYWYRQDPGQGLRLIYYSQIVNDFQKGDIAEGYSVSREKKESFPLTVTSAQKNPTAFYLCASSTSPGGPYNEQFFGPGTRLTVL.

V is TRBV9 and J is TRBJ2-1; maybe TRBD2 (6 bases). This CDR3 has 16 amino acids. The germline V gene encodes CDR1 SGDLS and CDR2 YYNGEE. V lost 2 bases to trimming and J lost 4 bases, with 16 bases between them. The CDR3 protein is CASSVTGTPGYNEQFF. The DNA of the CDR3 is TGTGCCAGCAGCGTGACCGGGACTCCAGGTTACAATGAGCAGTTCTTC. The whole variable domain, remainder taken from reference TRBV9 and TRBJ2-1, is DSGVTQTPKHLITATGQRVTLRCSPRSGDLSVYWYQQSLDQGLQFLIQYYNGEERAKGNILERFSAQQFPDLHSELNLSSLELGDSALYFCASSVTGTPGYNEQFFGPGTRLTVL.

The chain has TRBV4-1 and TRBJ2-7; 7 bases align to TRBD2. The germline V gene encodes CDR1 MGHRA and CDR2 YSYEKL. The CDR3 covers 17 residues. V trimming: 4 bases; J trimming: 2 bases; junction bases outside the gene matches: 14. The CDR3 here is CASSREGRSSSPYEQYF. CDR3 nucleotide sequence: TGCGCCAGCAGCCGGGAGGGGAGAAGTTCGTCACCCTACGAGCAGTACTTC.

In the case of this clone: Other DNA sequences in the same sample also yield this CDR3. The chain is built from TRBV28 and TRBJ1-2; TRBD1 aligns across 7 bases. This CDR3 region has 13 residues. V lost 5 bases to trimming and J lost 3 bases; unmatched junction nucleotides: 3. Germline V lookup: CDR1 MDHEN, CDR2 SYDVKM. CDR3 amino acids: CASSLRGDYGYTF. DNA for the CDR3: TGTGCCAGCAGTCTCAGGGGGGACTATGGCTACACCTTC.

This sequence joins TRBV5-8 and TRBJ2-1; TRBD2 matches at 8 bases. The CDR3 has 16 amino acids. CDR1 SGHTS and CDR2 YDEGEE come from the germline V gene. The ends lost 5 bases at V and 4 bases at J; junction bases unmatched: 11. The CDR3 sequence: CASSSRASSGYNEQFF. DNA for the CDR3: TGTGCCAGCAGTTCAAGGGCCTCTAGCGGGTACAATGAGCAGTTCTTC.

This clone was detected only a few times. J is TRBJ1-2 and V is TRBV11-2; D might be TRBD1 (5 bases). CDR1 and CDR2 (germline): SGHAT, FQNNGV. Trimming removed 5 bases at V and 4 bases at J, with 20 bases between. The CDR3 is 16 residues long. The CDR3 sequence is CASSPVRGPKGYGYTF. The CDR3 DNA sequence: TGTGCCAGCAGCCCCGTGCGGGGCCCTAAGGGCTATGGCTACACCTTC.

V usage is TRBV19 and J usage is TRBJ1-2, with unresolved D. V shed 0 bases and J shed 6 bases, with 11 bases lying between them. Germline assignment: CDR1 LNHDA and CDR2 SQIVND (reference sequence). The CDR3 totals 14 residues. The CDR3 loop is CASSIDHSGNGYTF. DNA of the CDR3: TGTGCCAGTAGTATAGATCATTCGGGGAATGGCTACACCTTC. The full variable domain, completed using reference TRBV19 and TRBJ1-2, is DGGITQSPKYLFRKEGQNVTLSCEQNLNHDAMYWYRQDPGQGLRLIYYSQIVNDFQKGDIAEGYSVSREKKESFPLTVTSAQKNPTAFYLCASSIDHSGNGYTFGSGTRLTVV.

This clone was picked up many times. The rearrangement joins TRBV15 to TRBJ1-3; D might be TRBD1 (5 bases). Trimming removed 5 bases from V and 2 bases from J, with 7 bases in between. This CDR3 spans 13 amino acids. Per the germline V gene, CDR1 is LNHNV and CDR2 is YYDKDF (reference sequence). DNA of the CDR3: TGTGCCACCAGCGGGACTACTGGAAACACCATATATTTT. This gives the protein CATSGTTGNTIYF.

This clone was detected once. This chain uses TRBV6-5 with TRBJ2-4; the match to TRBD1 covers 7 bases. After removal of 10 bases from V and 8 bases from J, the junction contained 11 bases not matched to a gene. In germline, CDR1 is MNHEY, CDR2 SVGAGI. The CDR3 totals 13 residues. In nucleotides, the CDR3 is TGTGCCATACTCCGACAGGGAGAGGACATTCAGTACTTC. Translating it yields CAILRQGEDIQYF.

The chain carries TRBV10-3 and TRBJ1-2, with a weak D call TRBD1 (5 bases). The germline V and J ends were trimmed by 3 bases and 4 bases, with 18 bases remaining between them. The CDR3 covers 16 residues. Germline CDR1 is ENHRY and CDR2 is SYGVKD. The CDR3 DNA sequence: TGTGCCATCAGTGACCATACAACCGACAGCACCTATGGCTACACCTTC. It codes for CAISDHTTDSTYGYTF.

The gene calls are TRBV5-4 and TRBJ1-2; TRBD1 matches at 8 bases. V lost 4 bases and J lost 8; bases outside the gene matches: 19. This CDR3 region has 17 residues. From germline, CDR1 is SGHNT and CDR2 YYREEE (reference sequence). This CDR3 is CASSPPAGTGGSFGYTF. For the CDR3, the DNA is TGTGCCAGCAGCCCCCCCGCCGGGACAGGCGGGTCTTTCGGCTACACCTTC.

V usage is TRBV9 and J usage is TRBJ2-3; TRBD1 matches at 8 bases. The length of the CDR3 is 16 residues. V was pared by 3 bases and J by 4 bases, with 10 bases of the junction left unmatched. CDR1 and CDR2 (germline): SGDLS, YYNGEE. CDR3 sequence reads: CASSAHRGVYADTQYF. CDR3 in DNA: TGTGCCAGCAGCGCCCACAGGGGGGTGTATGCAGATACGCAGTATTTT.

This CDR3 is CASSFGAGEKLFF. The CDR3 DNA reads as TGTGCCAGCAGCTTTGGGGCTGGGGAAAAACTGTTTTTT. V is TRBV7-8 and J is TRBJ1-4, with D tentatively TRBD1 (5 bases). V lost 3 bases to trimming and J lost 8 bases, with 10 bases between them. The CDR3 runs 13 residues. Per germline, CDR1 SGHVS and CDR2 FQNEAQ.

V usage is TRBV7-9 and J usage is TRBJ1-4, with a weak D call TRBD1 (5 bases). There are 13 residues in the CDR3. Germline CDR1 SEHNR, CDR2 FQNEAQ (reference sequence). V lost 7 bases and J 10 bases, leaving 16 bases between the germline ends. As DNA, the CDR3 is TGTGCCAGCACCGGGTTCTTAAGGGGAAAACTGTTTTTT. Translation gives CASTGFLRGKLFF.

The chain uses TRBV5-1 and TRBJ1-1, with D unresolved. Trimming removed 1 base from V and 1 base from J, with 11 bases in between. The germline CDR1 and CDR2 sequences are SGHRS and YFSETQ. There are 15 residues in the CDR3. The CDR3 region has the DNA TGCGCCAGCAGCTTGAGCGTGAGGGCGAACACTGAAGCTTTCTTT. It encodes CASSLSVRANTEAFF.